This is a list of T cell receptor beta chains from one sample in a study of cytomegalovirus exposure and HLA in healthy donors. TCRdb's table, derived via immunoSEQ multiplex PCR, lists solely in-frame clones and lacks some. The sample table sets out fewer than 30,000 clones. Sequencing input: PBMCs. These receptors came from a man aged 30-40 years in good health and CMV-seronegative. The CDR3 runs from the conserved cysteine through the conserved F or W. D genes are given only for firm matches.

V	D	J	CDR3	DNA
TRBV7-8	NA	TRBJ2-7	CASSFLQGPYEQYF	TGTGCCAGCAGCTTTTTACAGGGACCCTACGAGCAGTACTTC
TRBV18	NA	TRBJ1-5	CASSGIYRERAPQHF	TGTGCCAGCTCAGGCATCTACAGGGAAAGGGCGCCCCAGCATTTT
TRBV9	NA	TRBJ2-2	CASSETGTLNTGELFF	TGTGCCAGCAGCGAAACCGGGACTCTGAACACCGGGGAGCTGTTTTTT
TRBV30	NA	TRBJ1-6	CAWSRREGAYNSPLHF	TGTGCCTGGAGTCGCCGAGAAGGGGCCTATAATTCACCCCTCCACTTT
TRBV7-8	NA	TRBJ2-7	CASARGLIYEQYF	TGTGCCAGTGCTCGCGGACTCATCTACGAGCAGTACTTC
TRBV11-2	TRBD2	TRBJ2-1	CASSFAASGSGNEQFF	TGTGCCAGCAGCTTTGCGGCTAGCGGGAGTGGGAATGAGCAGTTCTTC
TRBV28	TRBD2	TRBJ2-3	CASSPPDRTSGYGNTDTQYF	TGTGCCAGCAGTCCCCCAGACCGGACTAGCGGGTACGGTAACACAGATACGCAGTATTTT
TRBV7-9	TRBD2	TRBJ2-1	CASSRGLAPYNEQFF	TGTGCCAGCAGCCGTGGACTAGCCCCCTACAATGAGCAGTTCTTC
TRBV5-1	NA	TRBJ2-7	CASSLASRGEQYF	TGCGCCAGCAGCTTGGCTAGTCGGGGCGAGCAGTACTTC
TRBV2	TRBD1	TRBJ1-4	CASNDRVATNEKLFF	TGTGCCAGCAACGACAGGGTGGCAACTAATGAAAAACTGTTTTTT